This T cell receptor (beta chain) was sequenced for a study of T cells in Graves' hyperthyroidism and ophthalmopathy. Germline loops: CDR1 SGHAT, CDR2 FQDESV (reference sequence). The CDR3 has 13 amino acids. Comment on this clonotype: A junction boundary mismatches the germline segment, possibly from a read error.

What was amplified from RNA transcripts were TCR beta CDR3 regions. Researchers ran a first-round RT-PCR on the TCR CDR3 using the HTBI primer set. TCRdb re-called the multiplex PCR reads through MiXCR, storing one row per CDR3 protein. The table has roughly 720,000 distinct CDR3 sequences, roughly a sixth seen once; the top ten hold 15% to 18%. Patients aged 18 to 65 had newly diagnosed hyperthyroidism of under 2 months' duration. PBMCs were sourced from approximately 9 ml fresh peripheral blood. The sequence came from a man aged 50 or older with Graves' hyperthyroidism. Material: blood. The chain has TRBV11-1 and TRBJ2-1; no reliable D call. The CDR3 sequence is CASSLGFHNEKFF. In DNA, the CDR3 is TGTGCCAGCAGTCTGGGCTTTCACAATGAGAAGTTCTTC.